The sequence of this T cell receptor (beta chain) was determined in a study of blood T cell repertoires in COVID-19. Across the study: Both acute and convalescent COVID-19 samples were obtained from the United States, Italy and Spain. T cells, B-cell-depleted T cells, or PBMCs supplied cDNA or gDNA.

CDR1 is MDHEN and CDR2 is SYDVKM in the germline V gene. The CDR3 contains 15 residues. Trimming removed 5 bases at V and 6 bases at J, with 19 bases between. Participant age was 18 to 89 years, and participants resided in fewer than 30 US areas. In Cohort 3, a recovered donor had either two negative PCRs, clearance, or symptom resolution. Assay used: immunoSEQ multiplex PCR; TCRdb lists only in-frame clones, some missing. The sample has fewer than 450,000 clones; approximately 84% are singletons. The chain couples TRBV28 to TRBJ2-5, with D possibly matching TRBD2 (6 bases). The sequenced sample consisted of PBMCs or T cells enriched from blood (not recorded which). This sequence originates from a woman aged 25 to 39 who had recovered from COVID-19. The CDR3 is CASSPRLGTGQTQYF. The CDR3 DNA reads TGTGCCAGCAGTCCCCGACTAGGCACCGGACAGACCCAGTACTTC.